The TCR beta chain under discussion was sequenced for a study of T-cell memory formation after mild COVID-19. Looking at the study overall: Among the donors, TCR clusters were largely specific to each donor. Study-level findings and limits: Those CD4+ clones that contracted were mainly in CM and EM (CD8+ ones in EMRA).

CDR1 SGHTA and CDR2 FQGTGA come from the germline V gene. The CDR3 consists of 14 residues. Trimming at V came to 5 bases and at J to 5 bases, leaving 6 bases not matched to a gene. TCRdb re-called the 5' RACE reads with MiXCR, one entry per CDR3 protein. The sample yields about 240,000 distinct CDR3 sequences, around a tenth seen once. The sample holds a few counts of this clonotype. Its specificity is unknown. This chain links TRBV7-3 with TRBJ2-1; the match to TRBD1 covers 7 bases. Sequencing was carried out using PBMCs or a T cell subset sorted from them (not recorded which). This clonotype originated in a man younger than 35 who had mild COVID-19 (a few samples of this study predate the infection). Cell type and time point are not known. CDR3 sequence: CASSHHRGDNEQFF. The CDR3 DNA follows: TGTGCCAGCAGCCATCACAGGGGAGACAATGAGCAGTTCTTC.